These T cell receptor beta chains were read from a single sample in a study of early T cells in non-severe SARS-CoV-2 infection. TCRdb re-derived calls from the 5' RACE reads in MiXCR, one entry per CDR3 protein. This table has tens of thousands of distinct CDR3 sequences, roughly an eighth appearing once. Sequencing was performed on whole blood. Receptor source: an adult who was a healthcare worker with PCR-confirmed SARS-CoV-2 infection or an uninfected control (not recorded which). Both conserved end residues are part of each CDR3. The D gene is left open where the match is weak. Rows may omit the clone size; those that give it use once, few, many or a size class.

j_gene: TRBJ2-7; abundance: -; v_gene: TRBV20-1; d_gene: -; CDR3aa: CSASRRVGPDDEQYF; CDR3nt: TGCAGTGCTAGCCGACGGGTGGGTCCCGACGACGAGCAGTACTTC
j_gene: TRBJ1-6; abundance: -; v_gene: TRBV11-2; d_gene: -; CDR3aa: CASSLEGTGYNSPLHF; CDR3nt: TGTGCCAGCAGCCTCGAAGGGACGGGCTATAATTCACCCCTCCACTTT
j_gene: TRBJ2-2; abundance: -; v_gene: TRBV7-8; d_gene: -; CDR3aa: CASSGSPGNVGELFF; CDR3nt: TGTGCCAGCAGCGGATCCCCAGGGAATGTCGGGGAGCTGTTTTTT
j_gene: TRBJ2-7; abundance: many; v_gene: TRBV20-1; d_gene: TRBD1; CDR3aa: CSASDPWQGALEQYF; CDR3nt: TGCAGTGCTAGTGACCCGTGGCAGGGGGCGCTGGAGCAGTACTTC
j_gene: TRBJ1-1; abundance: few; v_gene: TRBV20-1; d_gene: -; CDR3aa: CSARGAGFTEAFF; CDR3nt: TGCAGTGCTAGAGGCGCAGGGTTCACTGAAGCTTTCTTT
j_gene: TRBJ2-7; abundance: -; v_gene: TRBV21-1; d_gene: -; CDR3aa: CASSKGTSGISYEQYF; CDR3nt: TGTGCCAGCAGCAAAGGCACTAGCGGGATCTCCTACGAGCAGTACTTC
j_gene: TRBJ1-1; abundance: many; v_gene: TRBV5-5; d_gene: -; CDR3aa: CASRLEVYTEAFF; CDR3nt: TGTGCCAGCAGGTTGGAGGTCTACACTGAAGCTTTCTTT
j_gene: TRBJ1-2; abundance: few; v_gene: TRBV13; d_gene: -; CDR3aa: CASSLYWNSGSSGGYTF; CDR3nt: TGTGCCAGCAGCTTATATTGGAACAGTGGTAGTTCGGGAGGCTACACCTTC
j_gene: TRBJ2-7; abundance: -; v_gene: TRBV12-3/TRBV12-4; d_gene: -; CDR3aa: CASSLGVHYEQYF; CDR3nt: TGTGCCAGCAGTTTGGGGGTACACTACGAGCAGTACTTC
j_gene: TRBJ2-1; abundance: -; v_gene: TRBV14; d_gene: -; CDR3aa: CASSRTGLQRPGEQFF; CDR3nt: TGTGCCAGCAGCCGGACCGGGTTGCAGAGACCGGGGGAGCAGTTCTTC
j_gene: TRBJ1-2; abundance: -; v_gene: TRBV6-2/TRBV6-3; d_gene: -; CDR3aa: CASSRTWDQDYGYTF; CDR3nt: TGTGCCAGCAGTCGGACCTGGGATCAGGACTATGGCTACACCTTC
j_gene: TRBJ2-5; abundance: -; v_gene: TRBV5-1; d_gene: -; CDR3aa: CASSWSQETQYF; CDR3nt: TGCGCCAGCAGCTGGAGTCAAGAGACCCAGTACTTC
j_gene: TRBJ2-3; abundance: few; v_gene: TRBV6-4; d_gene: TRBD1; CDR3aa: CASSDSRGYTQYF; CDR3nt: TGTGCCAGCAGTGACTCCAGGGGGTATACGCAGTATTTT
j_gene: TRBJ1-1; abundance: many; v_gene: TRBV9; d_gene: TRBD1; CDR3aa: CASSVAPDRGPDTEVFF; CDR3nt: TGTGCCAGCAGCGTAGCCCCCGACAGGGGGCCTGACACTGAAGTTTTCTTT
j_gene: TRBJ2-5; abundance: -; v_gene: TRBV12-3/TRBV12-4; d_gene: -; CDR3aa: CASSPVVPEGTQYF; CDR3nt: TGTGCCAGCAGCCCGGTGGTCCCGGAAGGGACCCAGTACTTC
j_gene: TRBJ2-1; abundance: many; v_gene: TRBV3-1; d_gene: TRBD1; CDR3aa: CASTYNLRQGAEQFF; CDR3nt: TGTGCCAGCACCTACAACCTCCGACAGGGCGCTGAGCAGTTCTTC
j_gene: TRBJ2-3; abundance: few; v_gene: TRBV18; d_gene: TRBD2; CDR3aa: CASSPVYSGRAPDTQYF; CDR3nt: TGTGCCAGCTCACCGGTGTACAGCGGGAGGGCCCCAGATACGCAGTATTTT
j_gene: TRBJ1-5; abundance: -; v_gene: TRBV6-1; d_gene: TRBD1; CDR3aa: CASSEGLTGKAQPQHF; CDR3nt: TGTGCCAGCAGTGAAGGACTGACAGGGAAAGCTCAGCCCCAGCATTTT
j_gene: TRBJ1-1; abundance: medium-sized; v_gene: TRBV6-6; d_gene: TRBD1; CDR3aa: CASSYGTGLNTEAFF; CDR3nt: TGTGCCAGCAGTTACGGGACAGGGTTGAACACTGAAGCTTTCTTT
j_gene: TRBJ2-5; abundance: -; v_gene: TRBV27; d_gene: -; CDR3aa: CASAPGQYEETQYF; CDR3nt: TGTGCCAGCGCCCCCGGACAGTACGAGGAGACCCAGTACTTC
j_gene: TRBJ2-7; abundance: many; v_gene: TRBV5-5; d_gene: -; CDR3aa: CASSFHPRGKSYEQYF; CDR3nt: TGTGCCAGCAGCTTTCACCCACGGGGAAAATCTTACGAGCAGTACTTC
j_gene: TRBJ2-2; abundance: -; v_gene: TRBV7-8; d_gene: TRBD1; CDR3aa: CASSPYGTGVAGELFF; CDR3nt: TGTGCCAGCAGCCCCTATGGGACAGGGGTAGCCGGGGAGCTGTTTTTT
j_gene: TRBJ2-1; abundance: many; v_gene: TRBV7-8; d_gene: TRBD2; CDR3aa: CASSNPRGSSYNEQFF; CDR3nt: TGTGCCAGCAGCAACCCGCGCGGGAGTTCATACAATGAGCAGTTCTTC
j_gene: TRBJ1-3; abundance: -; v_gene: TRBV6-1; d_gene: -; CDR3aa: CASSEIGNTIYF; CDR3nt: TGTGCCAGCAGTGAGATCGGAAACACCATATATTTT
j_gene: TRBJ1-2; abundance: -; v_gene: TRBV20-1; d_gene: -; CDR3aa: CSARHMASNYGYTF; CDR3nt: TGCAGTGCTAGGCACATGGCATCGAACTATGGCTACACCTTC